This T cell receptor beta chain derives from a study of blood T cell repertoires in COVID-19. Overall study: T cells, B-cell-depleted T cells, or PBMCs provided the cDNA or gDNA that served as material.

Original methodology: It was from reference gene primer amplification that nucleated cell counts were estimated. Some clones are missing from TCRdb's copy, which holds only in-frame ones; the method was immunoSEQ multiplex PCR. V, J and clone size are those of that table, while D and trimming were read from the DNA. The table shows 300,000 to 450,000 clones, with about 87% occurring only once. Each participant's cohort was designated according to participant-reported clinical history. The CDR3 is made up of 13 amino acids. V shed 1 base and J shed 4 bases, with 8 bases lying between them. Germline loops: CDR1 LGHNT, CDR2 FRNRAP.

Sequencing was performed on PBMCs or T cells enriched from blood (not recorded which). The rearrangement joins TRBV12-5 to TRBJ2-7; D may be TRBD2 (5 bases). The receptor was isolated from a man in his thirties or forties who had recovered from COVID-19. In nucleotides, the CDR3 is TGTGCTAGTGGTTTGGGGGAGAGGTACGAGCAGTACTTC. Amino acids: CASGLGERYEQYF.